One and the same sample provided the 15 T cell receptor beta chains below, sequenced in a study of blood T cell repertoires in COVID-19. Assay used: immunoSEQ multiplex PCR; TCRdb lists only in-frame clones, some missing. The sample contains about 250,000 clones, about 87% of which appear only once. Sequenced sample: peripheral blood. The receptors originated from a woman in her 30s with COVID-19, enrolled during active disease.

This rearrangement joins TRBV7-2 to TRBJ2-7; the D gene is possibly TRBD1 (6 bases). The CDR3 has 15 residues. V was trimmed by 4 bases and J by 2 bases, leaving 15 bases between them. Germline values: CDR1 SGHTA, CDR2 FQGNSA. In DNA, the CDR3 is TGTGCCAGCAGCTACGGAACAGGGTTGACCTACGAGCAGTACTTC. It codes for CASSYGTGLTYEQYF.

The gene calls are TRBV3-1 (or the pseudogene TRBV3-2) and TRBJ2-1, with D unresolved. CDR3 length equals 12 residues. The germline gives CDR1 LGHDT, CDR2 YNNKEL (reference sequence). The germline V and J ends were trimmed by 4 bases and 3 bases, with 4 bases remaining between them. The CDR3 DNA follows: TGTGCCAGCAGCCCAAACTACAATGAGCAGTTCTTC. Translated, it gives CASSPNYNEQFF.

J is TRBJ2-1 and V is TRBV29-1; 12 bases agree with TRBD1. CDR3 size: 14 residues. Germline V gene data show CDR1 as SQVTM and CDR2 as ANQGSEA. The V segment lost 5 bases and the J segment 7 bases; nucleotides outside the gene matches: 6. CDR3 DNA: TGCAGCGTTCACTTGGGACAGGGGGCGAATGAGCAGTTCTTC. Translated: CSVHLGQGANEQFF.

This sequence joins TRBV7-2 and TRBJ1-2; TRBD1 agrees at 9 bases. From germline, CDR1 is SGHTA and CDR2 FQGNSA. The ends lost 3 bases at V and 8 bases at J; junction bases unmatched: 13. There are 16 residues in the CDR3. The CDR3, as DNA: TGTGCCAGCAGCTTGACGCCGGGACAGGGCATCGGCGGCTACACCTTC. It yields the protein CASSLTPGQGIGGYTF.

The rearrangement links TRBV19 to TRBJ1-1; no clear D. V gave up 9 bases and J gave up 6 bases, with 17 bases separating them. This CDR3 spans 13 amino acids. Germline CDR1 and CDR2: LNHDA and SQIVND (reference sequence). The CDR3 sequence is CASRDFRSPEAFF. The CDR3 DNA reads TGTGCCAGCAGAGATTTCCGGAGCCCTGAAGCTTTCTTT.

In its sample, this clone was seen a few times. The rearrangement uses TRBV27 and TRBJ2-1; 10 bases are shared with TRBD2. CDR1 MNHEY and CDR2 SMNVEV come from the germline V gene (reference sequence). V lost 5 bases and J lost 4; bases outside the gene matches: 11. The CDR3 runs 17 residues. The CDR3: CASSDLAGALNYNEQFF. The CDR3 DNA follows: TGTGCCAGCAGTGATCTAGCGGGGGCGCTAAATTACAATGAGCAGTTCTTC.

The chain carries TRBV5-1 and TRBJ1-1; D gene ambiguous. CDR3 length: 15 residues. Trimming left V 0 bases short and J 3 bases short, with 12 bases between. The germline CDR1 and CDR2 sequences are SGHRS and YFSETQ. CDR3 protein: CASSLGAGEYTEAFF. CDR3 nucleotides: TGCGCCAGCAGCTTGGGTGCAGGCGAGTACACTGAAGCTTTCTTT.

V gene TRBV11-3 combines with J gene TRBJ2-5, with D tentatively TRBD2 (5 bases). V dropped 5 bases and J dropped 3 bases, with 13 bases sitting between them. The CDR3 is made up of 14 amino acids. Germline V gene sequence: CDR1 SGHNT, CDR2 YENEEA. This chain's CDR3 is CASSLRLAEETQYF. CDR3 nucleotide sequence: TGTGCCAGCAGCCTCCGGCTAGCCGAAGAGACCCAGTACTTC. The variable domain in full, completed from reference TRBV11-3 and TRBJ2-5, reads EAGVVQSPRYKIIEKKQPVAFWCNPISGHNTLYWYLQNLGQGPELLIRYENEEAVDDSQLPKDRFSAERLKGVDSTLKIQPAELGDSAVYLCASSLRLAEETQYFGPGTRLLVL.

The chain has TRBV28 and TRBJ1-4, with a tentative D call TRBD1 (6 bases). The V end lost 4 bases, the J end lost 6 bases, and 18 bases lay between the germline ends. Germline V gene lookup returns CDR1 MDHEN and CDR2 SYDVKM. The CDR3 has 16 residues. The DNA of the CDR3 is TGTGCCAGCAGTTCGACCCCCCAGGGGTTGTATGAAAAACTGTTTTTT. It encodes CASSSTPQGLYEKLFF.

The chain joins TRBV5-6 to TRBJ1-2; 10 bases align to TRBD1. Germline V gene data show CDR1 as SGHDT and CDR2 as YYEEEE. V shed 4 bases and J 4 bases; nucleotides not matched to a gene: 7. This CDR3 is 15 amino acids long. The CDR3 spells CASSAPGQGLYGYTF. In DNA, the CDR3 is TGTGCCAGCAGCGCGCCGGGACAGGGGCTCTATGGCTACACCTTC.

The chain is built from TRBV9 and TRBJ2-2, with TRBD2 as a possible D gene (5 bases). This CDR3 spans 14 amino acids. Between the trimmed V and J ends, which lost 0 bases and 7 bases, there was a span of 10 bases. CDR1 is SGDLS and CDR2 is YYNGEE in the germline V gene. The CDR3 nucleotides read TGTGCCAGCAGCGTAGCTCGGGGAAACGGGGAGCTGTTTTTT. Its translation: CASSVARGNGELFF.

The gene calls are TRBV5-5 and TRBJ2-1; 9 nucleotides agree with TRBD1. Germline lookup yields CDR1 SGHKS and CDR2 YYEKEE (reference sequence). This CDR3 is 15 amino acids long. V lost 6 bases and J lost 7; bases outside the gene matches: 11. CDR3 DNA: TGTGCCAGCAACCGATTGGACAGGGGATGGAATGAGCAGTTCTTC. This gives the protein CASNRLDRGWNEQFF.

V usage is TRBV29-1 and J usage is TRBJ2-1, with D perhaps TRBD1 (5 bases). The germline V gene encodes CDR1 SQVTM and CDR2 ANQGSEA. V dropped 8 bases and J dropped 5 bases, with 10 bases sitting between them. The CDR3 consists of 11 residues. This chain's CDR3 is CSRQSDNEQFF. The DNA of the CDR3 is TGCAGCAGACAGTCGGACAATGAGCAGTTCTTC.

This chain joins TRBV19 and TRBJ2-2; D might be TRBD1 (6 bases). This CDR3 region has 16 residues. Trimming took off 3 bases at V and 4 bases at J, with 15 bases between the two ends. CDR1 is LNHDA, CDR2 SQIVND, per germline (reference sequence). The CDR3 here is CASSIPGVSGTGELFF. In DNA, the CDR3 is TGTGCCAGTAGTATTCCAGGGGTATCGGGCACCGGGGAGCTGTTTTTT. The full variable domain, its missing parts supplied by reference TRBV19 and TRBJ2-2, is DGGITQSPKYLFRKEGQNVTLSCEQNLNHDAMYWYRQDPGQGLRLIYYSQIVNDFQKGDIAEGYSVSREKKESFPLTVTSAQKNPTAFYLCASSIPGVSGTGELFFGEGSRLTVL.

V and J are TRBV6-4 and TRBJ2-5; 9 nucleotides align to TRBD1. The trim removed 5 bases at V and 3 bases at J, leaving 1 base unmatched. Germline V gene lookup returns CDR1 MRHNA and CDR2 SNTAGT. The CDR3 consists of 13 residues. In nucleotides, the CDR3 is TGTGCCAGCAGTCGGGACAGGGAAGAGACCCAGTACTTC. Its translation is CASSRDREETQYF.